A selection of T cell receptor beta chains follows, all from one sample in a study of chemoradiotherapy in HPV16-positive cancers. The data were produced by immunoSEQ multiplex PCR, yet TCRdb's version contains in-frame clones alone and is incomplete. The sample comprises around 29,000 clones, roughly 92% of which are singletons, and more than 15% rests with the top ten. The source was blood, collected from a patient who underwent chemoradiotherapy. These receptors were obtained from a human donor with HPV-associated anogenital cancer. The CDR3 runs from the conserved cysteine through the conserved F or W. The order of the fields is D gene, V gene, J gene, clone size, CDR3 DNA, CDR3 protein. The D gene is left open where the match is weak. The size of a clone is reported for some rows only, either as once, few or many, or as a class for expanded clones.

D gene: TRBD1; V gene: TRBV18; J gene: TRBJ1-1; clone size: -; CDR3 DNA: TGTGCCAGCTGTGGACAGGGGGCCCCGAACACTGAAGCTTTCTTT; CDR3 protein: CASCGQGAPNTEAFF
D gene: -; V gene: TRBV7-2; J gene: TRBJ1-5; clone size: -; CDR3 DNA: TGTGCCAGCAGCTTAGATTACAGGAGGAGGAGCAATCAGCCCCAGCATTTT; CDR3 protein: CASSLDYRRRSNQPQHF
D gene: TRBD2; V gene: TRBV28; J gene: TRBJ2-2; clone size: -; CDR3 DNA: TGTGCCAGCAGACAGACTAGCGGGAAGTCCGGGGAGCTGTTTTTT; CDR3 protein: CASRQTSGKSGELFF
D gene: -; V gene: TRBV4-2; J gene: TRBJ1-5; clone size: -; CDR3 DNA: TGTGCCAGCAGCCAAGATCACGGGTTGGTGGGGAATTATCAGCCCCAGCATTTT; CDR3 protein: CASSQDHGLVGNYQPQHF
D gene: -; V gene: TRBV4-1; J gene: TRBJ2-2; clone size: -; CDR3 DNA: TGCGCCAGCAGCCAAGTCAAAGCCGGGGTCCCATCGACCGGGGAGCTGTTTTTT; CDR3 protein: CASSQVKAGVPSTGELFF
D gene: TRBD2; V gene: TRBV29-1; J gene: TRBJ2-1; clone size: once; CDR3 DNA: TGCAGCGTTGATATCGGGCTAGCGGGAGGGGAGCAGTTCTTC; CDR3 protein: CSVDIGLAGGEQFF
D gene: -; V gene: TRBV5-6; J gene: TRBJ1-5; clone size: -; CDR3 DNA: TGTGCCAGCAGCTTGACGGGAATCAATCAGCCCCAGCATTTT; CDR3 protein: CASSLTGINQPQHF
D gene: -; V gene: TRBV19; J gene: TRBJ1-2; clone size: -; CDR3 DNA: TGTGCCAGTAGTATTGGGGAGAACTATGGCTACACCTTC; CDR3 protein: CASSIGENYGYTF
D gene: TRBD1; V gene: TRBV27; J gene: TRBJ2-3; clone size: -; CDR3 DNA: TGTGCCAGCAGTTTATGGTCAGGGGGCAGGTCAGATACGCAGTATTTT; CDR3 protein: CASSLWSGGRSDTQYF
D gene: -; V gene: TRBV18; J gene: TRBJ2-5; clone size: -; CDR3 DNA: TGTGCCAGCTCTCAACCCGGACGGCAAGAGACCCAGTACTTC; CDR3 protein: CASSQPGRQETQYF
D gene: TRBD2; V gene: TRBV5-1; J gene: TRBJ2-7; clone size: -; CDR3 DNA: TGCGCCAGCAGCCTTACAGCGGGAGGAAACTACGAGCAGTACTTC; CDR3 protein: CASSLTAGGNYEQYF
D gene: -; V gene: TRBV7-6; J gene: TRBJ2-7; clone size: -; CDR3 DNA: TGTGCCAGCAGCTTAGCGTTTGCGGGGCTGGACGAGCAGTACTTC; CDR3 protein: CASSLAFAGLDEQYF